These T cell receptor beta chains were read from a single sample in a study of T cell responses to AZD1222 COVID-19 vaccine. The repertoire was sequenced with immunoSEQ multiplex PCR; TCRdb's copy has only in-frame clones and lacks some. The sample lists some 100,000 clones, 80% to 90% occurring once. Sample: peripheral blood, taken 28 days after the second AZD1222 dose. These TCRs come from an adult who received the AZD1222 COVID-19 vaccine. Each CDR3 is given with its conserved first and last residue. A D gene is named only where the DNA matches it firmly. Size is stated for part of the rows, as once, few or many counts, or as a class when the clone is expanded.

abundance: NA
v_gene: TRBV5-4
d_gene: TRBD2
j_gene: TRBJ2-3
CDR3nt: TGTGCCAGCAGCTTGACTAGCGGCTTCACAGATACGCAGTATTTT
CDR3aa: CASSLTSGFTDTQYF

abundance: NA
v_gene: TRBV28
d_gene: TRBD1
j_gene: TRBJ1-3
CDR3nt: TGTGCCAGCATTAACGACAGGGCTGGAAACACCATATATTTT
CDR3aa: CASINDRAGNTIYF

abundance: NA
v_gene: TRBV9
d_gene: NA
j_gene: TRBJ2-7
CDR3nt: TGTGCCAGCAGCGTGGGGACCTTGGGGTCTAACGAGCAGTACTTC
CDR3aa: CASSVGTLGSNEQYF

abundance: once
v_gene: TRBV7-9
d_gene: NA
j_gene: TRBJ1-1
CDR3nt: TGTGCCAGCAGCTTAGATCTGGTGAACACTGAAGCTTTCTTT
CDR3aa: CASSLDLVNTEAFF

abundance: NA
v_gene: TRBV6-5
d_gene: TRBD2
j_gene: TRBJ2-7
CDR3nt: TGTGCCAGCAGTTTCAGGACTAGCGGGAGAGGCGAGCAGTACTTC
CDR3aa: CASSFRTSGRGEQYF

abundance: NA
v_gene: TRBV7-8
d_gene: NA
j_gene: TRBJ1-2
CDR3nt: TGTGCCAGCAGCTTAAGGATTGACAGGATTAACTATGGCTACACCTTC
CDR3aa: CASSLRIDRINYGYTF

abundance: NA
v_gene: TRBV19
d_gene: TRBD1
j_gene: TRBJ2-7
CDR3nt: TGTGCCAGTAGTTCTACCGGGACAGGGCTACGGGAGCAGTACTTC
CDR3aa: CASSSTGTGLREQYF

abundance: once
v_gene: TRBV20-1
d_gene: TRBD2
j_gene: TRBJ2-3
CDR3nt: TGCAGTGCTAGTACTAGCGGGAGGGGGGACACGCAGTATTTT
CDR3aa: CSASTSGRGDTQYF

abundance: NA
v_gene: TRBV19
d_gene: NA
j_gene: TRBJ1-6
CDR3nt: TGTGCCAGTAGACGGGGATCATCACCCCTCCACTTT
CDR3aa: CASRRGSSPLHF

abundance: NA
v_gene: TRBV25-1
d_gene: NA
j_gene: TRBJ1-1
CDR3nt: TGTGCCAGCAGGGACTGGAACACTGAAGCTTTCTTT
CDR3aa: CASRDWNTEAFF

abundance: NA
v_gene: TRBV3-1/TRBV3-2
d_gene: NA
j_gene: TRBJ1-1
CDR3nt: TGTGCCAGCAGGGGCCCTGGGTCGAACACTGAAGCTTTCTTT
CDR3aa: CASRGPGSNTEAFF

abundance: few
v_gene: TRBV7-6
d_gene: NA
j_gene: TRBJ2-2
CDR3nt: TGTGCCAGCAGCTTAGTGGGCGGGACGGGGACCGGGGAGCTGTTTTTT
CDR3aa: CASSLVGGTGTGELFF

abundance: NA
v_gene: TRBV13
d_gene: TRBD2
j_gene: TRBJ2-1
CDR3nt: TGTGCCAGCAGCTTACCTAGCGGGAAAGGCAATGAGCAGTTCTTC
CDR3aa: CASSLPSGKGNEQFF

abundance: NA
v_gene: TRBV6-1
d_gene: NA
j_gene: TRBJ1-1
CDR3nt: TGTGCCAGCAGTGACGATACAGTGGCGAACACTGAAGCTTTCTTT
CDR3aa: CASSDDTVANTEAFF

abundance: once
v_gene: TRBV7-2
d_gene: NA
j_gene: TRBJ1-5
CDR3nt: TGTGCCAGCAGCTCCAACAAAGATCAGCCCCAGCATTTT
CDR3aa: CASSSNKDQPQHF

abundance: once
v_gene: TRBV27
d_gene: TRBD2
j_gene: TRBJ2-7
CDR3nt: TGTGCCAGCAGTTTCCCTGGACTAGAGAGAGCCTACGAGCAGTACTTC
CDR3aa: CASSFPGLERAYEQYF

abundance: once
v_gene: TRBV10-3
d_gene: NA
j_gene: TRBJ1-4
CDR3nt: TGTGCCATCAGTGATCGTCCGGACCGGAGGAATGAAAAACTGTTTTTT
CDR3aa: CAISDRPDRRNEKLFF

abundance: NA
v_gene: TRBV6-1
d_gene: TRBD2
j_gene: TRBJ2-3
CDR3nt: TGTGCCAGCAGTGGGGGGAGCTGGACTAGCGGGGCAGATACGCAGTATTTT
CDR3aa: CASSGGSWTSGADTQYF

abundance: NA
v_gene: TRBV15
d_gene: NA
j_gene: TRBJ1-5
CDR3nt: TGTGCCACCAGCAGAGGTGATCAGCCCCAGCATTTT
CDR3aa: CATSRGDQPQHF

abundance: NA
v_gene: TRBV2
d_gene: NA
j_gene: TRBJ1-2
CDR3nt: TGTGCCAGCAGTGTTGAAATACAGGTGGGCTACACCTTC
CDR3aa: CASSVEIQVGYTF

abundance: NA
v_gene: TRBV7-2
d_gene: NA
j_gene: TRBJ2-1
CDR3nt: TGTGCCAGCAGCTTGCTCGACGGGGGGCGGAATGAGCAGTTCTTC
CDR3aa: CASSLLDGGRNEQFF

abundance: NA
v_gene: TRBV15
d_gene: NA
j_gene: TRBJ1-3
CDR3nt: TGTGCCACCAGCAGAGGAATGGACATTGGAAACACCATATATTTT
CDR3aa: CATSRGMDIGNTIYF

abundance: NA
v_gene: TRBV13
d_gene: NA
j_gene: TRBJ1-2
CDR3nt: TGTGCCAGCAGCTTAATTGGCAGGAGGAGGGGCTACACCTTC
CDR3aa: CASSLIGRRRGYTF

abundance: NA
v_gene: TRBV24-1
d_gene: TRBD2
j_gene: TRBJ2-1
CDR3nt: TGTGCCACCAGTGATTTAGCGGGAGGCGCCTACAATGAGCAGTTCTTC
CDR3aa: CATSDLAGGAYNEQFF

abundance: NA
v_gene: TRBV12-3/TRBV12-4
d_gene: TRBD1
j_gene: TRBJ1-2
CDR3nt: TGTGCCAGCAGACAGGGGGCGATGGGCTACACCTTC
CDR3aa: CASRQGAMGYTF

abundance: NA
v_gene: TRBV2
d_gene: TRBD1
j_gene: TRBJ1-2
CDR3nt: TGTGCCAGCGGCGACAGGGGAAACTATGGCTACACCTTC
CDR3aa: CASGDRGNYGYTF

abundance: NA
v_gene: TRBV6-5
d_gene: NA
j_gene: TRBJ1-4
CDR3nt: TGTGCCAGCAGGACAACAACTAATGAAAAACTGTTTTTT
CDR3aa: CASRTTTNEKLFF

abundance: NA
v_gene: TRBV5-6
d_gene: NA
j_gene: TRBJ1-4
CDR3nt: TGTGCCAGCAGCCACGGGTGGGACGCCAATGAAAAACTGTTTTTT
CDR3aa: CASSHGWDANEKLFF

abundance: many
v_gene: TRBV27
d_gene: NA
j_gene: TRBJ1-2
CDR3nt: TGTGCCAGCAGTTTACTGCCAGACAGTGTGTATGGCTACACCTTC
CDR3aa: CASSLLPDSVYGYTF

abundance: NA
v_gene: TRBV11-2
d_gene: NA
j_gene: TRBJ1-1
CDR3nt: TGTGCCAGCAGCTCCTGGGCATTGGCTTTCTTT
CDR3aa: CASSSWALAFF

abundance: NA
v_gene: TRBV15
d_gene: NA
j_gene: TRBJ1-1
CDR3nt: TGTGCCACCAGCAGACCCGACACTGAAGCTTTCTTT
CDR3aa: CATSRPDTEAFF

abundance: NA
v_gene: TRBV20-1
d_gene: TRBD1
j_gene: TRBJ1-1
CDR3nt: TGCAGTGCTAGTGCAGGGGGGAGCACTGAAGCTTTCTTT
CDR3aa: CSASAGGSTEAFF

abundance: NA
v_gene: TRBV9
d_gene: NA
j_gene: TRBJ2-7
CDR3nt: TGTGCCAGCAGCGCTAGCGTAGAGGACGAGCAGTACTTC
CDR3aa: CASSASVEDEQYF

abundance: NA
v_gene: TRBV14
d_gene: NA
j_gene: TRBJ1-2
CDR3nt: TGTGCCAGCAGCCAAAGAGGTACAGGGACGCATGGCTACACCTTC
CDR3aa: CASSQRGTGTHGYTF

abundance: NA
v_gene: TRBV7-8
d_gene: NA
j_gene: TRBJ2-3
CDR3nt: TGTGCCAGCAGGGGTGGGGTGGGGACAGATACGCAGTATTTT
CDR3aa: CASRGGVGTDTQYF

abundance: once
v_gene: TRBV4-3
d_gene: NA
j_gene: TRBJ2-7
CDR3nt: TGCGCCAGCAGCCAAGGTGTAACGGACGTCTCCTACGAGCAGTACTTC
CDR3aa: CASSQGVTDVSYEQYF

abundance: NA
v_gene: TRBV4-3
d_gene: NA
j_gene: TRBJ1-3
CDR3nt: TGCGCCAGCAGCCAAGTTGGTGTGGGGGGCTCTGGAAACACCATATATTTT
CDR3aa: CASSQVGVGGSGNTIYF

abundance: NA
v_gene: TRBV30
d_gene: NA
j_gene: TRBJ1-5
CDR3nt: TGTGCCTGGACCCCAGGGCCCCAGCATTTT
CDR3aa: CAWTPGPQHF

abundance: NA
v_gene: TRBV4-3
d_gene: TRBD2
j_gene: TRBJ2-1
CDR3nt: TGCGCCAGCAGCCAAGTGGTTCGGACTAGCGGGAGCCGGGGCTACAATGAGCAGTTCTTC
CDR3aa: CASSQVVRTSGSRGYNEQFF